This entry lists 14 T cell receptor beta chains sequenced from one sample in a study of blood T cell repertoires in COVID-19. Generated by immunoSEQ multiplex PCR, the TCRdb table keeps only in-frame clones and is missing some. This table holds approximately 300,000 clones, more than 85% found once. The specimen sequenced was peripheral blood. The receptors originated from a man between 25 and 39 years old with acute or convalescent COVID-19.

V and J are TRBV4-2 and TRBJ1-1; 7 bases are shared with TRBD1. There are 16 residues in the CDR3. Germline-derived CDR1 and CDR2 are LGHNA and YNFKEQ. Trimming at V came to 4 bases and at J to 4 bases, leaving 12 bases not matched to a gene. CDR3 protein: CASSPVTGAGGTEAFF. As DNA, the CDR3 is TGTGCCAGCAGCCCCGTAACAGGGGCGGGGGGCACTGAAGCTTTCTTT.

The chain carries TRBV9 and TRBJ1-3; D is perhaps TRBD1 (5 bases). Germline CDR1 and CDR2: SGDLS and YYNGEE. The CDR3 runs 17 residues. Trimming removed 4 bases from V and 0 bases from J, with 17 bases in between. The CDR3, as DNA: TGTGCCAGCAGCTCCCGGGACTCCCGGAACTCTGGAAACACCATATATTTT. Encoded protein: CASSSRDSRNSGNTIYF.

This chain joins TRBV2 and TRBJ2-7; TRBD2 might be the D (7 bases). The V and J ends lost 6 bases and 5 bases respectively, with 17 bases between them. Germline CDR1 is SNHLY and CDR2 is FYNNEI. CDR3 length equals 14 residues. Here the CDR3 reads CASSRDGGRDEQYF. The CDR3 nucleotides are TGTGCCAGCAGCCGTGACGGGGGGCGGGACGAGCAGTACTTC.

The gene calls are TRBV6-1 and TRBJ1-2; D may be TRBD1 (5 bases). Looked up from germline, CDR1 is MNHNS and CDR2 is SASEGT. This CDR3 region has 16 residues. V was pared by 4 bases and J by 1 base, with 16 bases between. The CDR3 DNA reads TGTGCCAGCAGTGCTAGGTTGTTCGACAGTAACTATGGCTACACCTTC. Protein sequence: CASSARLFDSNYGYTF.

This chain links TRBV4-2 with TRBJ1-2, with 9 bases aligning to TRBD1. Germline assignment: CDR1 LGHNA and CDR2 YNFKEQ. V lost 5 bases to trimming and J lost 6 bases; unmatched junction nucleotides: 7. This CDR3 region has 14 residues. The CDR3 nucleotides are TGTGCCAGCAGCGATAACGGACAGGGGAATGGCTACACCTTC. Translated, it gives CASSDNGQGNGYTF.

The chain is built from TRBV6-6 and TRBJ2-2, with 7 nucleotides matching TRBD2. The V and J ends lost 6 bases and 7 bases, in that order; junction bases with no gene match: 8. Germline lookup yields CDR1 MNHNY and CDR2 SVGAGI (reference sequence). The CDR3 runs 14 residues. The CDR3 reads CASSPAGSVGELFF. The DNA for the CDR3 is TGTGCCAGCAGCCCAGCGGGAAGTGTCGGGGAGCTGTTTTTT.

The rearrangement uses TRBV18 and TRBJ1-1, with a tentative D call TRBD1 (6 bases). The CDR3 consists of 14 residues. Per germline, CDR1 KGHSH and CDR2 LQKENI. The germline V and J ends were trimmed by 4 bases and 6 bases, with 15 bases remaining between them. This chain's CDR3 is CASSRNRELSEAFF. The CDR3, as DNA: TGTGCCAGCTCACGCAACAGGGAGCTTTCTGAAGCTTTCTTT.

This clone was found once. The chain employs TRBV28 and TRBJ2-2, with D maybe TRBD2 (5 bases). Trimming removed 3 bases from V and 3 bases from J, with 11 bases in between. This CDR3 contains 15 residues. CDR1 is MDHEN and CDR2 is SYDVKM in the germline V gene. The CDR3 protein is CASSLFPGDTGELFF. CDR3 coding DNA: TGTGCCAGCAGTTTGTTCCCCGGGGACACCGGGGAGCTGTTTTTT.

This chain joins TRBV7-3 and TRBJ2-5, with 7 bases aligning to TRBD1. J was trimmed by 2 bases and V by 2 bases; bases with no gene match: 2. The CDR3 is 14 residues long. The germline V gene encodes CDR1 SGHTA and CDR2 FQGTGA. The CDR3 sequence: CASSLGGQQETQYF. The CDR3, as DNA: TGTGCCAGCAGCTTAGGGGGACAGCAAGAGACCCAGTACTTC.

This chain's CDR3 is CASSSLVSGRGTSGRHTSTDTQYF. In nucleotides, the CDR3 is TGTGCCAGCAGTTCCCTCGTGAGCGGGAGGGGAACTTCGGGACGCCACACTAGCACAGATACGCAGTATTTT. The chain recombines TRBV28 with TRBJ2-3, with 10 bases identical to TRBD2. The V gene end was trimmed by 4 bases and the J gene end by 0 bases; junction bases not matched to a gene: 28. Per germline, CDR1 MDHEN and CDR2 SYDVKM. CDR3 length equals 24 residues.

Written as DNA, the CDR3 is TGTGCCAGCAGCCAAATAGACTATGGCTACACCTTC. It codes for CASSQIDYGYTF. The V gene is TRBV3-1 (or the pseudogene TRBV3-2), the J gene TRBJ1-2, with D uncertain. Germline CDR1 is LGHDT and CDR2 is YNNKEL (reference sequence). The CDR3 length is 12 residues. Trimming removed 2 bases from V and 3 bases from J, with 4 bases in between.

This clone was detected only once. J is TRBJ2-1 and V is TRBV27; 10 bases fit TRBD1. V shed 4 bases and J 8 bases; nucleotides not matched to a gene: 14. Germline loops: CDR1 MNHEY, CDR2 SMNVEV (reference sequence). The CDR3 runs 17 residues. DNA of the CDR3: TGTGCCAGCAGTTCCCGGGACAGGGGCTACGTGGTAGATGAGCAGTTCTTC. Translated, it gives CASSSRDRGYVVDEQFF.

This chain links TRBV2 with TRBJ1-3; D ambiguous. The CDR3 covers 11 residues. Per the germline V gene, CDR1 is SNHLY and CDR2 is FYNNEI. V was shortened by 4 bases and J by 8 bases, with 6 bases between the two germline ends. The CDR3 is CASSVRDTIYF. DNA of the CDR3: TGTGCCAGCAGTGTACGAGACACCATATATTTT.

Turning to this clone: The same CDR3 is also encoded by other DNA sequences in this sample. The chain recombines TRBV5-5 with TRBJ2-5; 8 bases agree with TRBD2. The CDR3 has 15 amino acids. Germline lookup yields CDR1 SGHKS and CDR2 YYEKEE (reference sequence). V shed 2 bases, J shed 4 bases, and the junction held 7 bases outside the gene matches. The CDR3 DNA follows: TGTGCCAGCAGCTTCAGGACTAGCATCGGAGAGACCCAGTACTTC. This sequence encodes CASSFRTSIGETQYF.